Listed below are T cell receptor beta chains from one sample, sequenced in a study of graft-versus-host responses after intestinal transplantation. Profiling relied on immunoSEQ multiplex PCR, and the TCRdb table lists in-frame clones only, not all of them. The table has approximately 15,000 clones, over 75% seen once. This specimen consisted of PBMCs, obtained around 110 days after intestinal transplant. The receptors come from a human patient who received an intestinal transplant, so some T cells may come from the graft donor. Both conserved end residues are part of each CDR3. The D gene is left open where the match is weak. Rows may omit the clone size; those that give it use once, few, many or a size class.

clone_size,cdr3_length,v_call,j_call,d_call,cdr3_aa,cdr3_nt
-,16,TRBV19,TRBJ2-1,TRBD1,CASSLRGTGIVNEQFF,TGTGCCAGTAGCCTCCGAGGGACAGGGATCGTCAATGAGCAGTTCTTC
-,15,TRBV7-9,TRBJ2-1,-,CASSLDGGSYNEQFF,TGTGCCAGCAGCTTAGATGGGGGTAGCTACAATGAGCAGTTCTTC
-,12,TRBV27,TRBJ2-3,-,CASSLGSDTQYF,TGTGCCAGCAGTTTAGGGTCTGATACGCAGTATTTT
-,15,TRBV6-4,TRBJ2-3,TRBD1,CASSVGTGGTDTQYF,TGTGCCAGCAGTGTCGGGACAGGGGGCACAGATACGCAGTATTTT
-,16,TRBV6-1,TRBJ2-7,TRBD1,CASSALSGTGSYEQYF,TGTGCCAGCAGTGCCTTATCCGGGACAGGGTCCTACGAGCAGTACTTC
-,13,TRBV6-6,TRBJ1-1,TRBD1,CASSYDRVSEAFF,TGTGCCAGCAGTTACGACAGGGTGAGTGAAGCTTTCTTT
once,15,TRBV5-1,TRBJ2-2,-,CASSLAGFNTGELFF,TGCGCCAGCAGCTTGGCAGGATTCAACACCGGGGAGCTGTTTTTT
-,15,TRBV27,TRBJ1-1,-,CASSLAGRGGTEAFF,TGTGCCAGCAGCCTAGCCGGGAGGGGGGGGACTGAAGCTTTCTTT
-,16,TRBV11-2,TRBJ1-3,-,CASSLWRERWTNTIYF,TGTGCCAGCAGCTTATGGAGGGAGAGGTGGACGAACACCATATATTTT
-,13,TRBV28,TRBJ2-7,TRBD1,CASSLGDRTEQYF,TGTGCCAGCAGTTTAGGGGACAGAACCGAGCAGTACTTC
-,12,TRBV7-9,TRBJ1-3,-,CASRMVGNTIYF,TGTGCCAGCAGAATGGTTGGAAACACCATATATTTT
-,14,TRBV7-8,TRBJ2-5,-,CASSRQAYQETQYF,TGTGCCAGCAGCCGACAGGCGTACCAAGAGACCCAGTACTTC
once,14,TRBV7-3,TRBJ2-7,TRBD1,CASSFRDRGYEQYF,TGTGCCAGCAGCTTCCGGGACAGGGGCTACGAGCAGTACTTC
-,16,TRBV9,TRBJ2-7,TRBD2,CASSEGGLAGIYEQYF,TGTGCCAGCAGCGAGGGAGGCCTAGCGGGTATTTACGAGCAGTACTTC
-,15,TRBV5-4,TRBJ1-1,-,CASSILQEVSTEAFF,TGTGCCAGCAGCATACTACAGGAAGTGAGCACTGAAGCTTTCTTT
-,18,TRBV4-1,TRBJ2-3,TRBD2,CASSPRLAGTGETDTQYF,TGCGCCAGCAGCCCACGACTAGCGGGAACCGGGGAGACAGATACGCAGTATTTT
-,14,TRBV7-9,TRBJ2-5,-,CASSSRRPQETQYF,TGTGCCAGCAGCTCAAGGCGGCCCCAAGAGACCCAGTACTTC
-,14,TRBV12-5,TRBJ1-4,TRBD1,CASGPTGGKGKLFF,TGTGCTAGTGGACCGACAGGGGGCAAAGGAAAACTGTTTTTT
-,15,TRBV6-6,TRBJ2-7,-,CASSYSGGTTYEQYF,TGTGCCAGCAGTTACTCAGGAGGGACCACCTACGAGCAGTACTTC
-,13,TRBV27,TRBJ1-1,-,CASSPSKPTEAFF,TGTGCCAGCAGCCCTTCTAAGCCCACTGAAGCTTTCTTT
-,14,TRBV27,TRBJ1-2,TRBD1,CASRGDSTNYGYTF,TGTGCCAGCAGGGGGGACAGCACTAACTATGGCTACACCTTC
-,13,TRBV27,TRBJ2-1,-,CASSPDGGDEQFF,TGTGCCAGCAGTCCGGACGGAGGAGATGAGCAGTTCTTC
-,14,TRBV10-1,TRBJ2-1,-,CASSESWGKNEQFF,TGCGCCAGCAGTGAGTCTTGGGGGAAAAATGAGCAGTTCTTC
once,14,TRBV6-1,TRBJ1-3,-,CASSEAGGGNTIYF,TGTGCCAGCAGTGAAGCTGGGGGGGGAAACACCATATATTTT
once,19,TRBV5-1,TRBJ2-7,TRBD2,CASSQGPVSSGGGAYEQYF,TGCGCCAGCAGCCAAGGGCCCGTATCTAGCGGGGGAGGGGCCTACGAGCAGTACTTC
-,17,TRBV10-3,TRBJ2-2,TRBD1,CAISDPGTGENTGELFF,TGTGCCATCAGTGACCCTGGGACAGGGGAGAACACCGGGGAGCTGTTTTTT
-,15,TRBV19,TRBJ2-7,-,CASSARKAQTYEQYF,TGTGCCAGTAGTGCCCGCAAGGCTCAGACCTACGAGCAGTACTTC
-,16,TRBV7-2,TRBJ1-3,-,CASSVALQVSGNTIYF,TGTGCCAGCAGCGTAGCTTTACAGGTCTCTGGAAACACCATATATTTT
-,16,TRBV4-3,TRBJ2-1,-,CASSQDIGLSYNEQFF,TGCGCCAGCAGCCAAGATATCGGCCTCTCCTACAATGAGCAGTTCTTC